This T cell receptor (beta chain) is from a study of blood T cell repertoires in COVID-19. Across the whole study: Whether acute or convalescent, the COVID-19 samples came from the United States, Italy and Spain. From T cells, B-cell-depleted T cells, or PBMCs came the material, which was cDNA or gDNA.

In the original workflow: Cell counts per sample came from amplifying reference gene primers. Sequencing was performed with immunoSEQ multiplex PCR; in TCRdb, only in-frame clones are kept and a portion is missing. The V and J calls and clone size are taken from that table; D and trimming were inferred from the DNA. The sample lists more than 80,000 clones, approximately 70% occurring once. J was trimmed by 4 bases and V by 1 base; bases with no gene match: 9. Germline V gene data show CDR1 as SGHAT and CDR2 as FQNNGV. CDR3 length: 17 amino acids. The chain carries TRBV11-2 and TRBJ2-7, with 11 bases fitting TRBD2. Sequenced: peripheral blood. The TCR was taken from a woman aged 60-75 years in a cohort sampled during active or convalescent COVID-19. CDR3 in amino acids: CASSLGLAGGFIYEQYF. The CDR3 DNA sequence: TGTGCCAGCAGCTTAGGGCTAGCGGGGGGTTTCATATACGAGCAGTACTTC.